A single sample is the source of the 23 T cell receptor beta chains below, sequenced in a study of CD4 T cells in relation to SARS-CoV-2 and coronaviruses. The antigens for these receptors are not known. The unexposed donors gave CD4+ T cells in 2011-2018, prior to COVID-19. After less than 11 days of culture, CD4+ T cells were isolated. Clones were sequenced by immunoSEQ multiplex PCR, and TCRdb holds only the in-frame ones, with some missing. The data hold around 20,000 clones, with more than 65% observed a single time. Sequencing input: CD4+ T cells from PBMCs, cultured in vitro. All receptors derive from a human donor in good health.

The rearrangement links TRBV2 to TRBJ2-7; 9 bases match TRBD1. The CDR3 has 13 amino acids. Germline lookup yields CDR1 SNHLY and CDR2 FYNNEI. V shed 5 bases, J shed 7 bases, and the junction held 6 bases outside the gene matches. The CDR3, as DNA: TGTGCCAGCAGTAACAGGGGGCGAGGGGAGCAGTACTTC. Translating gives CASSNRGRGEQYF.

The rearrangement joins TRBV11-3 to TRBJ2-5, with D unresolved. CDR1 and CDR2 (germline): SGHNT, YENEEA. The CDR3 has 13 residues. Trimming pared 5 bases from V and 3 bases from J, leaving 10 bases between. The CDR3 DNA follows: TGTGCCAGCAGCGCCCAACAGAAAGAGACCCAGTACTTC. Translated, it gives CASSAQQKETQYF.

This clone showed up just a few times. This chain joins TRBV19 and TRBJ2-2; D may be TRBD2 (5 bases). CDR3 length: 17 amino acids. Germline CDR1 is LNHDA and CDR2 is SQIVND (reference sequence). Trimming cost V 3 bases and J 2 bases, with 16 bases left between them. CDR3: CASSMVLGAANTGELFF. In DNA, the CDR3 is TGTGCCAGTAGTATGGTATTGGGAGCGGCTAACACCGGGGAGCTGTTTTTT. Based on the CDR3 plus reference TRBV19 and TRBJ2-2, the full variable domain is DGGITQSPKYLFRKEGQNVTLSCEQNLNHDAMYWYRQDPGQGLRLIYYSQIVNDFQKGDIAEGYSVSREKKESFPLTVTSAQKNPTAFYLCASSMVLGAANTGELFFGEGSRLTVL.

The chain recombines TRBV19 with TRBJ2-2; TRBD2 aligns across 10 bases. The CDR3 consists of 15 residues. The J segment lost 7 bases and the V segment lost 10 bases, leaving 12 bases of the junction unmatched. Germline V gene data show CDR1 as LNHDA and CDR2 as SQIVND (reference sequence). CDR3 loop: CATRGAGGHDGELFF. The CDR3 DNA reads TGTGCCACCCGGGGAGCGGGGGGGCATGACGGGGAGCTGTTTTTT.

This clone is termed medium-sized. This chain connects TRBV18 to TRBJ1-5, with D unclear. Looked up from germline, CDR1 is KGHSH and CDR2 is LQKENI. V lost 3 bases to trimming and J lost 2 bases, with 2 bases between them. This CDR3 is built from 12 residues. CDR3 sequence: CASSPGNQPQHF. For the CDR3, the DNA is TGTGCCAGCTCACCCGGCAATCAGCCCCAGCATTTT. The full variable domain, with the rest looked up from reference TRBV18 and TRBJ1-5, is NAGVMQNPRHLVRRRGQEARLRCSPMKGHSHVYWYRQLPEEGLKFMVYLQKENIIDESGMPKERFSAEFPKEGPSILRIQQVVRGDSAAYFCASSPGNQPQHFGDGTRLSIL.

The rearrangement joins TRBV7-8 to TRBJ2-7; no clear D gene. This CDR3 is built from 16 residues. Germline CDR1 is SGHVS and CDR2 is FQNEAQ. V shed 1 base and J shed 0 bases, with 13 bases lying between them. CDR3 amino acids: CASSLGSAEISYEQYF. Written as DNA, the CDR3 is TGTGCCAGCAGCTTAGGGAGTGCAGAGATCTCCTACGAGCAGTACTTC.

V and J are TRBV29-1 and TRBJ1-1, with 7 bases that match TRBD1. The CDR3 consists of 13 residues. Germline CDR1 is SQVTM and CDR2 is ANQGSEA. The junction had 10 bases not matched to a gene; V was cut back by 8 bases and J by 4 bases. CDR3 sequence (DNA): TGCAGCACTGCAGGGGGAATGGGCACTGAAGCTTTCTTT. Translating gives CSTAGGMGTEAFF.

This clone was counted a few times. The chain has TRBV4-1 and TRBJ2-5, with 8 bases aligning to TRBD1. The CDR3 is 16 amino acids. CDR1 and CDR2 from the germline V gene are MGHRA and YSYEKL. V shed 0 bases, J shed 5 bases, and the junction held 8 bases outside the gene matches. The CDR3, as DNA: TGCGCCAGCAGCCAAGACTCCAGGGGGCGCGGTGAGACCCAGTACTTC. Translating gives CASSQDSRGRGETQYF.

V usage is TRBV27 and J usage is TRBJ1-2; D is undetermined. V lost 4 bases to trimming and J lost 4 bases, with 10 bases between them. The germline V gene has CDR1 MNHEY and CDR2 SMNVEV (reference sequence). This CDR3 has 13 amino acids. CDR3 amino acids: CASSWSGSYGYTF. The CDR3 DNA sequence: TGTGCCAGCAGTTGGTCTGGGAGCTATGGCTACACCTTC.

The chain uses TRBV7-2 and TRBJ2-1; no clear D gene. This CDR3 contains 14 residues. Germline assignment: CDR1 SGHTA and CDR2 FQGNSA. The V end was cut by 0 bases, the J end by 10 bases, with 13 bases between. The CDR3 coding sequence is TGTGCCAGCAGCTTAGCGCCCCCCGGGCAAGAGCAGTTCTTC. This gives the protein CASSLAPPGQEQFF.

The chain couples TRBV12-3 or TRBV12-4 to TRBJ2-1; D is unresolved. The CDR3 has 13 amino acids. The V gene lost 3 bases and the J gene lost 9 bases, with 12 bases spanning the gap. In nucleotides, the CDR3 is TGTGCCAGCAGTTTGGGTAGAAGTGGTGAGCAGTTCTTC. It yields the protein CASSLGRSGEQFF.

CDR3 region: CASSVGRAGTGELFF. CDR3 nucleotide sequence: TGTGCCAGCTCAGTCGGCAGGGCAGGCACCGGGGAGCTGTTTTTT. The gene calls are TRBV18 and TRBJ2-2; a possible D gene is TRBD1 (5 bases). The V gene lost 5 bases and the J gene lost 4 bases, with 14 bases spanning the gap. This CDR3 has 15 amino acids. Germline CDR1 is KGHSH and CDR2 is LQKENI.

V is TRBV7-6 and J is TRBJ2-5; the D call may be TRBD1 or TRBD2 (5 bases each). Germline CDR1 is SGHVS and CDR2 is FNYEAQ. Deletions cut 0 bases from V and 3 bases from J, with 11 bases between. The CDR3 extends over 15 amino acids. The CDR3 DNA is TGTGCCAGCAGCTTAGCCATGGGACCTGAAGAGACCCAGTACTTC. It is translated as CASSLAMGPEETQYF.

V gene TRBV2 combines with J gene TRBJ1-1; D possibly corresponds to TRBD1 (5 bases). The V gene's germline CDR1 is SNHLY and CDR2 FYNNEI. The CDR3 covers 13 residues. The germline V and J ends were trimmed by 9 bases and 1 base, with 12 bases remaining between them. The CDR3 DNA follows: TGTGCCAGTCGACAGTTGGCGAACACTGAAGCTTTCTTT. Translated, it gives CASRQLANTEAFF.

The V gene is TRBV4-3, the J gene TRBJ2-1, with TRBD1 matching over 8 bases. The CDR3 spans 15 residues. Trimming cost V 1 base and J 11 bases; bases outside gene matches: 10. CDR1 and CDR2 (germline): LGHNA, YSLEER. The CDR3 loop reads CASSQGQGPLQKQFF. CDR3 bases: TGCGCCAGCAGCCAAGGACAGGGGCCCCTCCAAAAGCAGTTCTTC.

V usage is TRBV11-2 and J usage is TRBJ1-2; no clear D. Per germline, CDR1 SGHAT and CDR2 FQNNGV. The V gene lost 1 base and the J gene lost 8 bases, with 11 bases spanning the gap. The CDR3 spans 13 residues. CDR3 loop: CASSLASLLGYTF. In DNA form, the CDR3 reads TGTGCCAGCAGCTTAGCGAGCCTCTTAGGCTACACCTTC. Full variable domain (missing parts from reference TRBV11-2 and TRBJ1-2): EAGVAQSPRYKIIEKRQSVAFWCNPISGHATLYWYQQILGQGPKLLIQFQNNGVVDDSQLPKDRFSAERLKGVDSTLKIQPAKLEDSAVYLCASSLASLLGYTFGSGTRLTVV.

The gene calls are TRBV6-5 and TRBJ2-5; tentative D call: TRBD2 (7 bases). The germline V gene has CDR1 MNHEY and CDR2 SVGAGI. V was cut by 6 bases and J by 4 bases, with 18 bases left in between. The CDR3 sequence is 15 residues long. In DNA, the CDR3 is TGTGCCAGCAGCCGGGGGGCGGGAGAAGGAGAGACCCAGTACTTC. This sequence encodes CASSRGAGEGETQYF.

This chain links TRBV29-1 with TRBJ2-1; TRBD1 or TRBD2 may be the D gene (5 bases each). This CDR3 is 13 amino acids long. The V end was cut by 7 bases, the J end by 2 bases, with 12 bases between. The germline CDR1 and CDR2 sequences are SQVTM and ANQGSEA. The CDR3 coding sequence is TGCAGCGGTCGGGACGGGACCTACAATGAGCAGTTCTTC. This translates into CSGRDGTYNEQFF.

The rearrangement uses TRBV5-1 and TRBJ2-7; D is undetermined. Trimming shortened V by 3 bases and J by 0 bases, and 13 bases separated the two germline ends. CDR1 is SGHRS, CDR2 YFSETQ, per germline. The CDR3 is 15 residues long. In DNA form, the CDR3 reads TGCGCCAGCAGCTCAGTTGCGACGGTCTCCTACGAGCAGTACTTC. Protein product: CASSSVATVSYEQYF.

The rearrangement links TRBV5-1 to TRBJ2-7, with D possibly being TRBD2 (5 bases). Deletions cut 0 bases from V and 1 base from J, with 11 bases between. Germline V gene sequence: CDR1 SGHRS, CDR2 YFSETQ. CDR3 length: 15 amino acids. CDR3 sequence: CASSLVGVESYEQYF. CDR3 in DNA: TGCGCCAGCAGCTTGGTCGGGGTAGAGTCCTACGAGCAGTACTTC.

The chain couples TRBV7-9 to TRBJ2-2; D gene uncertain. The germline CDR1 and CDR2 sequences are SEHNR and FQNEAQ (reference sequence). The CDR3 length is 16 residues. The ends were cut back, 6 bases at V and 4 bases at J, with 18 bases in the middle. The CDR3 here is CASSLLLGIGTGELFF. In nucleotides, the CDR3 is TGTGCCAGCAGTTTATTGTTGGGGATCGGCACCGGGGAGCTGTTTTTT.

The J gene is TRBJ2-1, the V gene TRBV2, with TRBD1 matching over 10 bases. Germline V gives CDR1 SNHLY, CDR2 FYNNEI. V lost 2 bases and J lost 5; bases outside the gene matches: 3. The CDR3 consists of 15 residues. The CDR3 spells CASSEQGQGNNEQFF. For the CDR3, the DNA is TGTGCCAGCAGTGAACAGGGACAGGGGAACAATGAGCAGTTCTTC.

The V call is TRBV11-3, the J call TRBJ2-5; 7 bases fit TRBD1. This CDR3 spans 13 amino acids. J gave up 4 bases and V 3 bases, and 2 bases lay outside the gene matches. Germline CDR1 is SGHNT and CDR2 is YENEEA. CDR3 in DNA: TGTGCCAGCAGCTTCAACAGGGGAGAGACCCAGTACTTC. It yields the protein CASSFNRGETQYF. Full variable domain (rest looked up from reference TRBV11-3 and TRBJ2-5): EAGVVQSPRYKIIEKKQPVAFWCNPISGHNTLYWYLQNLGQGPELLIRYENEEAVDDSQLPKDRFSAERLKGVDSTLKIQPAELGDSAVYLCASSFNRGETQYFGPGTRLLVL.